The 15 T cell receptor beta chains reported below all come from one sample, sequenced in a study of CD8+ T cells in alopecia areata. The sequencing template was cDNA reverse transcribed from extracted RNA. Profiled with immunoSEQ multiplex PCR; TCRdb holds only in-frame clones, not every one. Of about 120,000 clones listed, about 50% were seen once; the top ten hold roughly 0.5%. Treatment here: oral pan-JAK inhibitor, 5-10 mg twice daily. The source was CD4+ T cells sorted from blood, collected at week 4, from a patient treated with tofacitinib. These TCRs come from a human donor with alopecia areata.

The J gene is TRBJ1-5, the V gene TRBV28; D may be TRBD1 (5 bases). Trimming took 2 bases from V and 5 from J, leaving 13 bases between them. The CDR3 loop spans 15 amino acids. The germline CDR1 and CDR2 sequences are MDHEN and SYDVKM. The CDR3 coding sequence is TGTGCCAGCAGTTTACCAGGGAAAGGCCATCAGCCCCAGCATTTT. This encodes CASSLPGKGHQPQHF.

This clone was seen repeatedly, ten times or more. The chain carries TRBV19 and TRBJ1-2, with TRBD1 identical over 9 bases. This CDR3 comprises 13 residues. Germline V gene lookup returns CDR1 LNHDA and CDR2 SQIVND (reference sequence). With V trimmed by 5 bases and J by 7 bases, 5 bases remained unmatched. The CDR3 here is CASSAQGAAGYTF. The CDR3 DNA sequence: TGTGCCAGTAGTGCACAGGGGGCGGCTGGCTACACCTTC.

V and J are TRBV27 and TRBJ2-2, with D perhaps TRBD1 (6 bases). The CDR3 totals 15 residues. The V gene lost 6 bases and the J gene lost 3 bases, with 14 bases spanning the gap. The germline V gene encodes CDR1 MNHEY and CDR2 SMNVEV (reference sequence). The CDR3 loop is CASSPRDTYTGELFF. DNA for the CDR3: TGTGCCAGCAGCCCCCGGGACACGTACACCGGGGAGCTGTTTTTT.

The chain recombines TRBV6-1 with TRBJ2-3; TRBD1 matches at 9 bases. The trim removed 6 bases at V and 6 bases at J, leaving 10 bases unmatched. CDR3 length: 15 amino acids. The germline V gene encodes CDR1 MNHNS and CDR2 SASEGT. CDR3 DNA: TGTGCCAGCAGCAGGGACAGGGTGGTGAGGGATACGCAGTATTTT. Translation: CASSRDRVVRDTQYF.

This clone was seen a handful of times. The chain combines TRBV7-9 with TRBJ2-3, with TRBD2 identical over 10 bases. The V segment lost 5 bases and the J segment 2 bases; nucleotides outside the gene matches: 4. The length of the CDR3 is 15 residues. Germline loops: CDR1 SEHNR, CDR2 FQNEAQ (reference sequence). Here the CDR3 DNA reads TGTGCCAGCAGCGGAAGCGGGGGGGCCACAGATACGCAGTATTTT. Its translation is CASSGSGGATDTQYF.

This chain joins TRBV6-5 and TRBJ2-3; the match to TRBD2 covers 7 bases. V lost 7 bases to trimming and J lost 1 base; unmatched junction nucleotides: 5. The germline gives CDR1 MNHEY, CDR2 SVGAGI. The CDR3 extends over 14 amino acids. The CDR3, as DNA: TGTGCCAGCAAGACTACTAGCGGCACAGATACGCAGTATTTT. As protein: CASKTTSGTDTQYF.

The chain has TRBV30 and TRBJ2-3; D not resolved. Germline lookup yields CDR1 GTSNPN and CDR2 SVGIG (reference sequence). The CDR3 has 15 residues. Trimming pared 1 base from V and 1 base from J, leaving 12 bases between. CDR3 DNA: TGTGCCTGGAGTGCCAGGAAGCACGGCACAGATACGCAGTATTTT. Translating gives CAWSARKHGTDTQYF.

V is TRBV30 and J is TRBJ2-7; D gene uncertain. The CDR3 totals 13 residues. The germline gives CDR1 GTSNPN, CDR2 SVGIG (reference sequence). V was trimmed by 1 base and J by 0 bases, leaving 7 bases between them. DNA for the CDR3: TGTGCCTGGAGTGACCGCATCTCCTACGAGCAGTACTTC. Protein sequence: CAWSDRISYEQYF.

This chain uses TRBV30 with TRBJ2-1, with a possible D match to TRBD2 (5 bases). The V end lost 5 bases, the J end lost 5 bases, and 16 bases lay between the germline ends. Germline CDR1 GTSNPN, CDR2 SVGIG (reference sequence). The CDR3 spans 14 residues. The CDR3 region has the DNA TGTGCCTGGCAGCCTGGACTGCTAAACAATGAGCAGTTCTTC. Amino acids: CAWQPGLLNNEQFF.

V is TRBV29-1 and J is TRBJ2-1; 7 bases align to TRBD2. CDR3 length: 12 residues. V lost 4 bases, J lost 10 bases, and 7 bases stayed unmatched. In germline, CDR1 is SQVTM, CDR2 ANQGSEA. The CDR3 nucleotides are TGCAGCGTTGGGGAGGGCCTACGGGAGCAGTTCTTC. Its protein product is CSVGEGLREQFF.

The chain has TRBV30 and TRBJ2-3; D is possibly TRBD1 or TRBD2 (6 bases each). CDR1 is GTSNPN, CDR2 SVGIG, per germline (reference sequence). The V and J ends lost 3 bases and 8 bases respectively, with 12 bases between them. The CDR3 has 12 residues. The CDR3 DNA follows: TGTGCCTGGAGCGGGGGCGGCGGTACGCAGTATTTT. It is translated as CAWSGGGGTQYF. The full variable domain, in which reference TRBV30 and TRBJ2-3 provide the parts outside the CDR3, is SQTIHQWPATLVQPVGSPLSLECTVEGTSNPNLYWYRQAAGRGLQLLFYSVGIGQISSEVPQNLSASRPQDRQFILSSKKLLLSDSGFYLCAWSGGGGTQYFGPGTRLTVL.

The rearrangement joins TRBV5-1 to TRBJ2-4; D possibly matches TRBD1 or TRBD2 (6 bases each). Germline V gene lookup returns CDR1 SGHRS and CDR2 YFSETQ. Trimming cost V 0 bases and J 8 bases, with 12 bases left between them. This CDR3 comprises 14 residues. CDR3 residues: CASSLEGGADIQYF. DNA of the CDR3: TGCGCCAGCAGCTTGGAGGGGGGCGCCGACATTCAGTACTTC.

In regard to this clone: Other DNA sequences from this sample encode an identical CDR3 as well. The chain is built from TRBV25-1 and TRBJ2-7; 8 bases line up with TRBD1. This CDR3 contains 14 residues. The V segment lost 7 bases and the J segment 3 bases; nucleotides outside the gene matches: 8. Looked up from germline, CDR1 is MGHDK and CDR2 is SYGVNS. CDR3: CASTKGTGGYEQYF. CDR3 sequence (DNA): TGTGCCAGCACTAAAGGGACAGGTGGCTACGAGCAGTACTTC.

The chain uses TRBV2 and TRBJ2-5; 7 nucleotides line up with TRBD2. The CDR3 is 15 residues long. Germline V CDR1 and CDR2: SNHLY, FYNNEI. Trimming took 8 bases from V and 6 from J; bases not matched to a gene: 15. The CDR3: CASLRGGSIGKTQYF. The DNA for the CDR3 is TGTGCCAGCCTTAGGGGCGGGAGTATCGGGAAGACCCAGTACTTC.

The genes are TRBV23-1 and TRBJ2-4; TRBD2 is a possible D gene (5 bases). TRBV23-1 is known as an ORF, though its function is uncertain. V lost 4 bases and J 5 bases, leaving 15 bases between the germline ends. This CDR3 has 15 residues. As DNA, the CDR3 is TGCGCCAGCAGTCTCCACGGACGGGGTCAAAACATTCAGTACTTC. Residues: CASSLHGRGQNIQYF.